The clone carrying this T cell receptor beta chain was seen a handful of times. The CDR3 contains 13 residues. The germline V gene encodes CDR1 SQVTM and CDR2 ANQGSEA. V lost 7 bases and J 5 bases, leaving 15 bases between the germline ends. TCR beta CDR3 regions were amplified from RNA. The TCR CDR3 first-round RT-PCR relied on the HTBI primer set. TCRdb re-called the multiplex PCR reads through MiXCR, storing one row per CDR3 protein. This sample carries about 200,000 distinct CDR3 sequences, around 16% of them seen once, and the ten largest clones take around 48%. The data stem from a study of T cells in Graves' hyperthyroidism and ophthalmopathy. Over 18 months, lack of ophthalmopathy progression marked Graves' hyperthyroidism as stable. Used for diagnoses were clinical symptoms, serum thyroxine and TRAb, thyroid ultrasound and orbital computed tomography.

This TCR was recovered from a woman between 50 and 59 years old with Graves' hyperthyroidism. Specimen: blood. The rearrangement joins TRBV29-1 to TRBJ2-1; D may be TRBD1 or TRBD2 (5 bases each). CDR3 residues: CSAPLGDHNEQFF. The CDR3, as DNA: TGCAGCGCCCCGTTGGGGGACCACAATGAGCAGTTCTTC.